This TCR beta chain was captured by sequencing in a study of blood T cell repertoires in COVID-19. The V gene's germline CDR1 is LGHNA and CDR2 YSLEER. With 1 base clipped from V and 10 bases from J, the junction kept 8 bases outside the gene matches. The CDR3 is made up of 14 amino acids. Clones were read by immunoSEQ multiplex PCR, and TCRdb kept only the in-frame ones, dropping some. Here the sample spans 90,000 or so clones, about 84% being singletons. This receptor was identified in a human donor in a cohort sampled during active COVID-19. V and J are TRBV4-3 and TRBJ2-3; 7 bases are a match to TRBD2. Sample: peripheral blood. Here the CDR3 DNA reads TGCGCCAGCAGCCAAGGTGCGGGAGCTTGGGCGCAGTATTTT. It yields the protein CASSQGAGAWAQYF.